A selection of T cell receptor beta chains follows, all from one sample in a study of blood T cell repertoires in COVID-19. The data were produced by immunoSEQ multiplex PCR, yet TCRdb's version contains in-frame clones alone and is incomplete. The sample shows approximately 160,000 clones, over 70% of them seen only once. Sequenced: peripheral blood. These receptors originate from a woman aged 60-75 years with acute or convalescent COVID-19. The CDR3 runs from the conserved cysteine through the conserved F or W. A D gene is named only where the DNA matches it firmly. Size values are once, few and many counts, or a class for expanded clones, and some rows have none.

TRBD1	TRBJ2-2	TRBV7-2	.	TGTGCCAGCAGCCCACCCGGGACAGGGCGAACCGGGGAGCTGTTTTTT	CASSPPGTGRTGELFF
.	TRBJ2-3	TRBV19	.	TGTGCCAGCCAGGAACAGGGCGGCACAGATACGCAGTATTTT	CASQEQGGTDTQYF
TRBD1	TRBJ1-4	TRBV5-5	.	TGTGCCAGCAGCTCTTGGACAGGGGGCTCGCCTAATGAAAAACTGTTTTTT	CASSSWTGGSPNEKLFF
.	TRBJ2-3	TRBV5-4	.	TGTGCCAGCAGCGCGGGACTGTACTCAGATACGCAGTATTTT	CASSAGLYSDTQYF
.	TRBJ1-1	TRBV28	.	TGTGCCAGCAGTCGGGGGGGCCTAGGCACTGAAGCTTTCTTT	CASSRGGLGTEAFF
.	TRBJ2-7	TRBV20-1	.	TGCAGTGCTGCCAGGGGCTACGAGCAGTACTTC	CSAARGYEQYF
TRBD1	TRBJ2-3	TRBV5-4	.	TGTGCCAGCAGCTTGTGGGACAGGGGTACAGATACGCAGTATTTT	CASSLWDRGTDTQYF
TRBD2	TRBJ2-1	TRBV15	once	TGTGCCACCAGCAGTCACTCGGGGGGCTCCTACAATGAGCAGTTCTTC	CATSSHSGGSYNEQFF
.	TRBJ2-7	TRBV18	.	TGTGCCAGCTCACCCGACAGCTCCGAGCAGTACTTC	CASSPDSSEQYF
TRBD1	TRBJ1-2	TRBV6-5	.	TGTGCCAGCAGTTACCGACAGGGGGGCTATGGCTACACCTTC	CASSYRQGGYGYTF
.	TRBJ1-4	TRBV12-3/TRBV12-4	few	TGTGCCAGCAGTACCAGAGAAAAACTGTTTTTT	CASSTREKLFF
.	TRBJ1-6	TRBV27	once	TGTGCCAGCAGTTCATATTACAGGGCGAGGAATTCACCCCTCCACTTT	CASSSYYRARNSPLHF
.	TRBJ1-1	TRBV5-1	.	TGCGCCAGCAGCTTAGGGCAGGGAGGGCAAGGGACTGAAGCTTTCTTT	CASSLGQGGQGTEAFF
TRBD1	TRBJ2-7	TRBV7-9	few	TGTGCCAGCAGCCCAGGGGGCGCGGGCAACGAGCAGTACTTC	CASSPGGAGNEQYF
.	TRBJ1-6	TRBV6-2/TRBV6-3	.	TGTGCCAGCAGTTACTCTCACGGGAGGACAGCCAAAAAGGCCACCCTCCACTTT	CASSYSHGRTAKKATLHF
TRBD1	TRBJ2-6	TRBV28	once	TGTGCCAGCAGTTTATCCCGCCCAGGGGGATATTCTGGGGCCAACGTCCTGACTTTC	CASSLSRPGGYSGANVLTF
.	TRBJ1-1	TRBV3-1/TRBV3-2	.	TGTGCCAGCAGCCCCAGAAGGGGGATGAACACTGAAGCTTTCTTT	CASSPRRGMNTEAFF
TRBD2	TRBJ2-5	TRBV7-2	.	TGTGCCAGCAGCTACGGCGGGGGGACGGAGACCCAGTACTTC	CASSYGGGTETQYF
.	TRBJ2-2	TRBV7-7	.	TGTGCTAGCAGCTTAGGACCGGAGTCACCCGGGGAGCTGTTTTTT	CASSLGPESPGELFF
TRBD1	TRBJ1-3	TRBV20-1	.	TGCAGTGCTAGTCCGGGACAGGGGGGAAACACCATATATTTT	CSASPGQGGNTIYF
.	TRBJ1-4	TRBV5-1	few	TGCGCCAGCAGCAGGACTCGGGCAACTAATGAAAAACTGTTTTTT	CASSRTRATNEKLFF
TRBD1	TRBJ2-1	TRBV18	.	TGTGCCAGCTCACCAGGGGCAGGGGGCAGGGAGCAGTTCTTC	CASSPGAGGREQFF
TRBD1	TRBJ2-7	TRBV6-5	.	TGTGCCAGCAGTACAGGACAGGGCCGGGGAGAGCAGTACTTC	CASSTGQGRGEQYF
.	TRBJ1-3	TRBV9	.	TGTGCCAGCGCTAGCCCTAGGGTTACAGACACCATATATTTT	CASASPRVTDTIYF
.	TRBJ2-7	TRBV6-5	.	TGTGCCAGCAGTTCGGAACAGGGAAGTTGGCAGTACTTC	CASSSEQGSWQYF
.	TRBJ1-5	TRBV27	.	TGTGCCAGCAGTTTTCGGAGGGAGGGTCAGCCCCAGCATTTT	CASSFRREGQPQHF
TRBD2	TRBJ2-1	TRBV7-6	.	TGTGCCAGCAGCGGGCAGCGGGGGCCCTACAATGAGCAGTTCTTC	CASSGQRGPYNEQFF
.	TRBJ2-2	TRBV19	few	TGTGCCAGTAGTATAACAGGGACCCCCGCCGGGGAGCTGTTTTTT	CASSITGTPAGELFF
.	TRBJ1-6	TRBV18	.	TGTGCCAGCTCACCACCGGGTCCCGGGAATTCACCCCTCCACTTT	CASSPPGPGNSPLHF
.	TRBJ2-7	TRBV11-2	.	TGTGCCAGCAGCTCAACGACCCGGCAGGGGACCGAGCAGTACTTC	CASSSTTRQGTEQYF
.	TRBJ2-1	TRBV12-3/TRBV12-4	.	TGTGCCAGCAGTTTATATGGGGGCGATGAGCAGTTCTTC	CASSLYGGDEQFF